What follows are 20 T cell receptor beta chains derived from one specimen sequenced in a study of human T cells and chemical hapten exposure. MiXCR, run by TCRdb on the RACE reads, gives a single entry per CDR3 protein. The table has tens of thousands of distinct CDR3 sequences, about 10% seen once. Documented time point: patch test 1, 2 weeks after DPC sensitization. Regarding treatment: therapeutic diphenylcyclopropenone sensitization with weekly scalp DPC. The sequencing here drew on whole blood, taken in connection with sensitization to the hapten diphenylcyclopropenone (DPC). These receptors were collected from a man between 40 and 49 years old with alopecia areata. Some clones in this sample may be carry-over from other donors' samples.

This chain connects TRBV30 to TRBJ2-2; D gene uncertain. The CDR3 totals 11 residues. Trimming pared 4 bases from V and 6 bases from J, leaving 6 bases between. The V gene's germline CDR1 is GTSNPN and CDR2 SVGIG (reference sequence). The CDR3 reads CAWTPAGELFF. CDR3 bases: TGTGCCTGGACTCCAGCCGGGGAGCTGTTTTTT.

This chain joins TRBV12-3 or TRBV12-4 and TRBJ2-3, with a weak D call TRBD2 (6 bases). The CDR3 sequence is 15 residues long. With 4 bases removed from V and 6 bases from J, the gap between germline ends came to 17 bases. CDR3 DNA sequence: TGTGCCAGCAGTTCCGTAGCGGTCCAGAGGGATACGCAGTATTTT. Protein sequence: CASSSVAVQRDTQYF.

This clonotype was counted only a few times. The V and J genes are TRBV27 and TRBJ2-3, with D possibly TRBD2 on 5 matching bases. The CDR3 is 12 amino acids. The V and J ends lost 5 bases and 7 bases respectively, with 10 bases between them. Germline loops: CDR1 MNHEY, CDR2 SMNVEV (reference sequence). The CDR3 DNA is TGTGCCAGCAGTCCCAGCGGACATACGCAGTATTTT. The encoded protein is CASSPSGHTQYF.

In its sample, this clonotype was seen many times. The CDR3 region is CASRIQGGNTEAFF. CDR3 sequence (DNA): TGTGCCAGCAGAATACAGGGAGGAAACACTGAAGCTTTCTTT. This rearrangement joins TRBV6-6 to TRBJ1-1, with D possibly being TRBD1 (6 bases). The germline CDR1 and CDR2 sequences are MNHNY and SVGAGI (reference sequence). Trimming took off 6 bases at V and 2 bases at J, with 13 bases between the two ends. CDR3 size: 14 residues.

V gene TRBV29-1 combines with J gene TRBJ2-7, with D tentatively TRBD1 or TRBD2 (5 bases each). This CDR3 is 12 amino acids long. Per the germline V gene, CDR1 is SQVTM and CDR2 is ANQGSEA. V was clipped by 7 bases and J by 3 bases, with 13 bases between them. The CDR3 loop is CSARDGRYEQYF. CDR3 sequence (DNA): TGCAGCGCCCGGGACGGTCGCTACGAGCAGTACTTC.

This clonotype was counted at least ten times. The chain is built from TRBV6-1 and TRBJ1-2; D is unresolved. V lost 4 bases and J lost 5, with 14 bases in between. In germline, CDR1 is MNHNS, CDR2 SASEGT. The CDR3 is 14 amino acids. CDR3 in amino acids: CASSGPFPAYGYTF. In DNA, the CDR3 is TGTGCCAGCAGTGGTCCCTTCCCCGCGTATGGCTACACCTTC.

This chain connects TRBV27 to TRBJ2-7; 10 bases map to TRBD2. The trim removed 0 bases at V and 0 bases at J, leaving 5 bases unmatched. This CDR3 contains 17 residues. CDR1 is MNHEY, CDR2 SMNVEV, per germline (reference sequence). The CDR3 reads CASSLSRGLAISYEQYF. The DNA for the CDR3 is TGTGCCAGCAGTTTATCCCGGGGACTAGCGATCTCCTACGAGCAGTACTTC.

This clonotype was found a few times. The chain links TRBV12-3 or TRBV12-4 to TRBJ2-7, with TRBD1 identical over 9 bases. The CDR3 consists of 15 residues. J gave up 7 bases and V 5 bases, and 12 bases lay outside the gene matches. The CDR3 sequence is CASSRGQGRSGEQYV. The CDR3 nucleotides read TGTGCCAGCAGTCGGGGACAGGGTAGATCGGGGGAGCAGTACGTC.

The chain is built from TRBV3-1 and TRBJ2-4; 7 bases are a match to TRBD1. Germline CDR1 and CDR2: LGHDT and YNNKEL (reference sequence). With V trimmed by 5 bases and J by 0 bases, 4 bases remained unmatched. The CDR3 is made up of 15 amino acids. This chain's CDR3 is CASSSGQLAKNIQYF. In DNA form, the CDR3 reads TGTGCCAGCAGCTCGGGACAGCTAGCCAAAAACATTCAGTACTTC.

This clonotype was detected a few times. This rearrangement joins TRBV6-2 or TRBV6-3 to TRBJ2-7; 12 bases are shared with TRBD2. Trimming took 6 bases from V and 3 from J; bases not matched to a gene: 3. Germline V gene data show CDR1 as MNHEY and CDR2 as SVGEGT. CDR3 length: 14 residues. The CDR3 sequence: CASRRTSGNYEQYV. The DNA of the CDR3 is TGTGCCAGCAGGCGGACTAGCGGGAACTACGAGCAGTACGTC.

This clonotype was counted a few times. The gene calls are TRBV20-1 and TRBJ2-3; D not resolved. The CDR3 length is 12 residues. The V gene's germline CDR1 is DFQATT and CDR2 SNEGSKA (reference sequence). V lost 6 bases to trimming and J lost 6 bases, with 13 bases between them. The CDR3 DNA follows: TGCAGTGCCCCGAGGAGATCCGATACGCAGTATTTT. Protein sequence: CSAPRRSDTQYF.

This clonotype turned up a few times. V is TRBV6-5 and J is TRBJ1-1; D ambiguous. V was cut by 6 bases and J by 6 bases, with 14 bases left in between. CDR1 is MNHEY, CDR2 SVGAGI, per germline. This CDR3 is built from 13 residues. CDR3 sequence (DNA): TGTGCCAGCAGCCCCCGTGTAGAGCCTGAAGCTTTCTTT. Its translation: CASSPRVEPEAFF.

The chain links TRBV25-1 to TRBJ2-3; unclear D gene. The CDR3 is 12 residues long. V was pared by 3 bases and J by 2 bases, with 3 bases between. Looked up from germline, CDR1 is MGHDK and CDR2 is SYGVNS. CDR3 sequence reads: CASSDLTDTQYF. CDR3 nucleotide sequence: TGTGCCAGCAGTGACCTCACAGATACGCAGTATTTT.

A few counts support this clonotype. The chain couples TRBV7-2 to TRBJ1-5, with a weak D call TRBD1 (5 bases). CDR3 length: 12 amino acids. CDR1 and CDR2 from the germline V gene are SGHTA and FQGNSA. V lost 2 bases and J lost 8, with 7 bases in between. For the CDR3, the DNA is TGTGCCAGCAGCTTATTGGGGGAGCCCCAGCATTTT. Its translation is CASSLLGEPQHF. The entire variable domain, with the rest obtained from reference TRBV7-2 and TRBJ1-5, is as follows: GAGVSQSPSNKVTEKGKDVELRCDPISGHTALYWYRQSLGQGLEFLIYFQGNSAPDKSGLPSDRFSAERTGGSVSTLTIQRTQQEDSAVYLCASSLLGEPQHFGDGTRLSIL.

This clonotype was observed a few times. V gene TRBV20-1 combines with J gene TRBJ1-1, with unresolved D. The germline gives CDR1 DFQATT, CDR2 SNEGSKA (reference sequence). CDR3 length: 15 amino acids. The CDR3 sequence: CTLHRTTVMNTEAFF. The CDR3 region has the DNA TGCACGCTGCATAGGACGACCGTAATGAACACTGAAGCTTTCTTT.

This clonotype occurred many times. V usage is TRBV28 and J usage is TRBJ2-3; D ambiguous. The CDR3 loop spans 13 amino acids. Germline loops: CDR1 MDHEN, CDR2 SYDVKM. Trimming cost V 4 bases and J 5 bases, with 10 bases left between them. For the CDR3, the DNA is TGTGCCAGCAGTTGGATGGGAATAGATACGCAGTATTTT. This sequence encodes CASSWMGIDTQYF.

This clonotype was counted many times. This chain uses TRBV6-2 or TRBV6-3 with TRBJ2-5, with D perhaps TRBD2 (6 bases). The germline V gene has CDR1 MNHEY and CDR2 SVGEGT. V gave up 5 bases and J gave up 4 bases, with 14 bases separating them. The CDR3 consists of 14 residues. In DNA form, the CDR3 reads TGTGCCAGCAGTCCACGCTTGGGAGGAGAGACCCAGTACTTC. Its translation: CASSPRLGGETQYF.

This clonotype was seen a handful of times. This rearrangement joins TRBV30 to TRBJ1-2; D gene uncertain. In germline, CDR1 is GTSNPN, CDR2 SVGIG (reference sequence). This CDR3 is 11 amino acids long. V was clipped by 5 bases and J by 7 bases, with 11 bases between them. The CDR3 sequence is CAWWRAPGYTF. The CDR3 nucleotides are TGTGCCTGGTGGCGGGCCCCTGGCTACACCTTC.

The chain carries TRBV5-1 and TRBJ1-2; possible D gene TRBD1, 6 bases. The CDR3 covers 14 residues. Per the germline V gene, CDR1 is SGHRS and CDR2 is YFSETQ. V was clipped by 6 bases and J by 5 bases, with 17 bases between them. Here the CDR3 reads CASTPGQNTYGYTF. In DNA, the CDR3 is TGCGCCAGCACCCCCGGACAGAACACATATGGCTACACCTTC. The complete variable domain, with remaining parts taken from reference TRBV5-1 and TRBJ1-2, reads KAGVTQTPRYLIKTRGQQVTLSCSPISGHRSVSWYQQTPGQGLQFLFEYFSETQRNKGNFPGRFSGRQFSNSRSEMNVSTLELGDSALYLCASTPGQNTYGYTFGSGTRLTVV.

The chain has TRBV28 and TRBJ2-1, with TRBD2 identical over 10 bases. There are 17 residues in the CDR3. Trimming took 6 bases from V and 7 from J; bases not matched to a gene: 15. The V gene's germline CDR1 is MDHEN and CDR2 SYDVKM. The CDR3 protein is CASSLGSAGGRANEQFF. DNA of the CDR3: TGTGCCAGCAGCCTGGGGTCAGCGGGAGGGCGAGCGAATGAGCAGTTCTTC. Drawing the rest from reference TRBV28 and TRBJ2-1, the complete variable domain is DVKVTQSSRYLVKRTGEKVFLECVQDMDHENMFWYRQDPGLGLRLIYFSYDVKMKEKGDIPEGYSVSREKKERFSLILESASTNQTSMYLCASSLGSAGGRANEQFFGPGTRLTVL.